This T cell receptor beta chain was sequenced in a study of T cell responses to AZD1222 COVID-19 vaccine. Method: immunoSEQ multiplex PCR; TCRdb's copy keeps in-frame clones and lacks some. Among just over 80,000 clones, around 90% were seen once, and the ten largest hold roughly 5.6%. Trimming cost V 5 bases and J 4 bases; bases outside gene matches: 11. The CDR3 contains 16 residues. The germline gives CDR1 MNHEY, CDR2 SVGEGT. The chain is built from TRBV6-2 or TRBV6-3 and TRBJ2-7, with 10 bases lining up with TRBD2. The sequences come from peripheral blood, collected on day 0 of AZD1222 vaccination. This TCR was recovered from an adult in good health. The CDR3 protein is CASSTVTSGVIYEQYF. CDR3 bases: TGTGCCAGCAGTACAGTAACTAGCGGGGTCATTTACGAGCAGTACTTC.